This is a list of T cell receptor beta chains from one sample in a study of cytomegalovirus exposure and HLA in healthy donors. TCRdb's copy holds only in-frame clones and misses some; the assay was immunoSEQ multiplex PCR. Of some 76,000 clones listed, roughly 95% are singletons. Sequencing was done on a sample of PBMCs. These receptors came from a woman younger than 30 in good health and CMV-seropositive. Both conserved end residues are part of each CDR3. D genes are given only for firm matches. Clone size is given for some rows only: seen once, a few or many times, or a class if the clone is expanded.

v_call: TRBV5-1
clone_size: NA
j_call: TRBJ2-1
d_call: TRBD2
cdr3_aa: CASSSNPAGVTEQFF
cdr3_nt: TGCGCCAGCAGTTCCAACCCAGCGGGAGTAACTGAGCAGTTCTTC

v_call: TRBV5-1
clone_size: NA
j_call: TRBJ2-3
d_call: TRBD1
cdr3_aa: CASSLGDRGSTDTQYF
cdr3_nt: TGCGCCAGCAGCTTGGGGGACAGGGGGAGCACAGATACGCAGTATTTT

v_call: TRBV6-1
clone_size: few
j_call: TRBJ2-1
d_call: TRBD2
cdr3_aa: CASSELAGGYNEQFF
cdr3_nt: TGTGCCAGCAGTGAACTAGCGGGGGGCTACAATGAGCAGTTCTTC

v_call: TRBV6-1
clone_size: NA
j_call: TRBJ2-7
d_call: TRBD1
cdr3_aa: CASKPTGGRGYEQYF
cdr3_nt: TGTGCCAGCAAGCCAACAGGGGGAAGAGGCTACGAGCAGTACTTC

v_call: TRBV7-6
clone_size: NA
j_call: TRBJ2-7
d_call: NA
cdr3_aa: CASSPLSVSYEQYF
cdr3_nt: TGTGCCAGCAGCCCACTCTCCGTCTCCTACGAGCAGTACTTC

v_call: TRBV15
clone_size: NA
j_call: TRBJ1-5
d_call: NA
cdr3_aa: CATSPGQLRGQPQHF
cdr3_nt: TGTGCCACCAGCCCAGGCCAGCTTAGGGGACAGCCCCAGCATTTT

v_call: TRBV11-3
clone_size: NA
j_call: TRBJ2-3
d_call: TRBD2
cdr3_aa: CASSLTSAPTDTQYF
cdr3_nt: TGTGCCAGCAGCTTGACTAGCGCCCCCACCGATACGCAGTATTTT

v_call: TRBV11-2
clone_size: NA
j_call: TRBJ2-1
d_call: NA
cdr3_aa: CASNKIPRERTNEQFF
cdr3_nt: TGTGCCAGCAACAAGATACCTAGAGAAAGAACCAATGAGCAGTTCTTC

v_call: TRBV18
clone_size: NA
j_call: TRBJ2-2
d_call: NA
cdr3_aa: CASSPPTGWQGGELFF
cdr3_nt: TGTGCCAGCTCACCACCGACAGGTTGGCAAGGCGGGGAGCTGTTTTTT

v_call: TRBV9
clone_size: NA
j_call: TRBJ1-5
d_call: NA
cdr3_aa: CASSVGGSNQPQHF
cdr3_nt: TGTGCCAGCAGCGTGGGGGGAAGCAATCAGCCCCAGCATTTT

v_call: TRBV7-2
clone_size: NA
j_call: TRBJ2-7
d_call: TRBD1
cdr3_aa: CASSPDRGNEQYF
cdr3_nt: TGTGCCAGCAGCCCCGACAGGGGGAACGAGCAGTACTTC

v_call: TRBV15
clone_size: NA
j_call: TRBJ1-4
d_call: NA
cdr3_aa: CATSGSGGEKLFF
cdr3_nt: TGTGCCACCAGCGGCTCCGGGGGGGAAAAACTGTTTTTT

v_call: TRBV4-2
clone_size: NA
j_call: TRBJ1-5
d_call: TRBD1
cdr3_aa: CASSQEGQINQPQHF
cdr3_nt: TGTGCCAGCAGCCAAGAGGGACAGATAAATCAGCCCCAGCATTTT

v_call: TRBV9
clone_size: NA
j_call: TRBJ1-4
d_call: NA
cdr3_aa: CASSVEGGPFEKLFF
cdr3_nt: TGTGCCAGCAGCGTAGAGGGGGGGCCGTTTGAAAAACTGTTTTTT

v_call: TRBV7-3
clone_size: NA
j_call: TRBJ2-5
d_call: TRBD2
cdr3_aa: CASSPRPGTSGIMETQYF
cdr3_nt: TGTGCCAGCAGCCCTCGTCCCGGGACTAGCGGGATTATGGAGACCCAGTACTTC

v_call: TRBV6-1
clone_size: NA
j_call: TRBJ1-5
d_call: NA
cdr3_aa: CASQRLDGQDQPQHF
cdr3_nt: TGTGCCAGTCAGCGCCTGGACGGACAAGATCAGCCCCAGCATTTT

v_call: TRBV7-3
clone_size: NA
j_call: TRBJ2-7
d_call: NA
cdr3_aa: CASTKGGHGTPGYEQYF
cdr3_nt: TGTGCCAGCACCAAAGGGGGACATGGGACCCCAGGGTACGAGCAGTACTTC

v_call: TRBV11-2
clone_size: NA
j_call: TRBJ2-7
d_call: TRBD2
cdr3_aa: CASSLGTSGYEQYF
cdr3_nt: TGTGCCAGCAGCTTAGGGACTAGCGGGTACGAGCAGTACTTC

v_call: TRBV5-1
clone_size: NA
j_call: TRBJ2-1
d_call: TRBD2
cdr3_aa: CASSLEGRLAGGLDEQFF
cdr3_nt: TGCGCCAGCAGCTTGGAAGGGCGACTAGCGGGAGGGTTGGATGAGCAGTTCTTC

v_call: TRBV4-3
clone_size: NA
j_call: TRBJ2-3
d_call: NA
cdr3_aa: CASSQIVGEPDTQYF
cdr3_nt: TGCGCCAGCAGCCAAATCGTTGGGGAGCCAGATACGCAGTATTTT

v_call: TRBV4-3
clone_size: NA
j_call: TRBJ2-7
d_call: NA
cdr3_aa: CASSQVFLGKEGTYEQYF
cdr3_nt: TGCGCCAGCAGCCAAGTCTTCCTAGGGAAGGAGGGAACCTACGAGCAGTACTTC

v_call: TRBV27
clone_size: NA
j_call: TRBJ1-2
d_call: TRBD1
cdr3_aa: CASSLTGGYGYTF
cdr3_nt: TGTGCCAGCAGTTTGACAGGGGGCTATGGCTACACCTTC

v_call: TRBV11-3
clone_size: NA
j_call: TRBJ2-1
d_call: NA
cdr3_aa: CASSLDQGSGVVVNEQFF
cdr3_nt: TGTGCCAGCAGCTTAGATCAGGGGTCCGGGGTAGTGGTCAATGAGCAGTTCTTC

v_call: TRBV25-1
clone_size: NA
j_call: TRBJ1-1
d_call: TRBD1
cdr3_aa: CASSEYLRGTNEAFF
cdr3_nt: TGTGCCAGCAGTGAATATCTCAGGGGGACGAATGAAGCTTTCTTT

v_call: TRBV5-1
clone_size: NA
j_call: TRBJ2-1
d_call: TRBD2
cdr3_aa: CASSLGSGMGDEQFF
cdr3_nt: TGCGCCAGCAGCTTGGGTAGCGGGATGGGGGATGAGCAGTTCTTC

v_call: TRBV19
clone_size: once
j_call: TRBJ1-1
d_call: NA
cdr3_aa: CASSNRRRGNMNTEAFF
cdr3_nt: TGTGCCAGTAGCAACCGTCGAAGGGGGAACATGAACACTGAAGCTTTCTTT

v_call: TRBV2
clone_size: NA
j_call: TRBJ1-6
d_call: TRBD1
cdr3_aa: CASSSGVTGTSPLHF
cdr3_nt: TGTGCCAGCAGCTCAGGGGTGACAGGGACCTCACCCCTCCACTTT

v_call: TRBV5-1
clone_size: NA
j_call: TRBJ2-2
d_call: NA
cdr3_aa: CASSLDRPTGELFF
cdr3_nt: TGCGCCAGCAGCTTGGACAGGCCGACCGGGGAGCTGTTTTTT

v_call: TRBV5-6
clone_size: NA
j_call: TRBJ1-2
d_call: NA
cdr3_aa: CASSSLRGTGGYTF
cdr3_nt: TGTGCCAGCAGCTCCCTGCGGGGGACGGGTGGCTACACCTTC

v_call: TRBV5-1
clone_size: few
j_call: TRBJ1-6
d_call: TRBD1
cdr3_aa: CASSLDRGNSPLHF
cdr3_nt: TGCGCCAGCAGCCTAGACAGGGGTAATTCACCCCTCCACTTT

v_call: TRBV5-6
clone_size: NA
j_call: TRBJ2-5
d_call: NA
cdr3_aa: CASILQGRQETQYF
cdr3_nt: TGTGCCAGCATATTACAGGGAAGGCAAGAGACCCAGTACTTC